The 21 T cell receptor beta chains presented below share a single source sample, sequenced in a study of control samples from healthy donors and cancer patients. Sequencing was performed with immunoSEQ multiplex PCR; in TCRdb, only in-frame clones are kept and a portion is missing. The sample contains tens of thousands of clones, 80% of which appear only once. The source material was blood. These receptors all come from a man between 70 and 80 years old in good health.

V is TRBV7-8 and J is TRBJ2-1; 12 nucleotides align to TRBD2. CDR1 is SGHVS and CDR2 is FQNEAQ in the germline V gene. This CDR3 comprises 15 residues. The J segment lost 5 bases and the V segment lost 5 bases, leaving 4 bases of the junction unmatched. Here the CDR3 reads CASSRTSGRNNEQFF. CDR3 in DNA: TGTGCCAGCAGCCGTACTAGCGGGAGGAACAATGAGCAGTTCTTC.

Only one count was recorded for this clone. The chain links TRBV9 to TRBJ1-2, with D maybe TRBD1 (5 bases). Trimming left V 3 bases short and J 0 bases short, with 12 bases between. Germline CDR1 SGDLS, CDR2 YYNGEE. The CDR3 runs to 15 residues. CDR3 sequence (DNA): TGTGCCAGCAGCGATCCCAGGGTAGCTAACTATGGCTACACCTTC. Residues: CASSDPRVANYGYTF. Looking up the rest from reference TRBV9 and TRBJ1-2 gives the full variable domain: DSGVTQTPKHLITATGQRVTLRCSPRSGDLSVYWYQQSLDQGLQFLIQYYNGEERAKGNILERFSAQQFPDLHSELNLSSLELGDSALYFCASSDPRVANYGYTFGSGTRLTVV.

The V gene is TRBV21-1, the J gene TRBJ2-7; TRBD2 was called by the table and not checked on the DNA. TRBV21-1 is flagged as a pseudogene. This CDR3 region has 13 residues. CDR3 amino acids: CAGGTSGTYEQYF. CDR3 bases: TGTGCCGGCGGGACTAGCGGGACGTACGAGCAGTACTTC.

V usage is TRBV28 and J usage is TRBJ2-5; the match to TRBD1 covers 8 bases. CDR1 is MDHEN and CDR2 is SYDVKM in the germline V gene. The length of the CDR3 is 15 residues. Trimming took 6 bases from V and 1 from J; bases not matched to a gene: 7. The CDR3 coding sequence is TGTGCCAGCAGCCCAGGGGGCCACCGCCAAGAGACCCAGTACTTC. This encodes CASSPGGHRQETQYF. Based on the CDR3 plus reference TRBV28 and TRBJ2-5, the full variable domain is DVKVTQSSRYLVKRTGEKVFLECVQDMDHENMFWYRQDPGLGLRLIYFSYDVKMKEKGDIPEGYSVSREKKERFSLILESASTNQTSMYLCASSPGGHRQETQYFGPGTRLLVL.

V usage is TRBV4-1 and J usage is TRBJ1-4; 10 nucleotides line up with TRBD1. V trimming: 6 bases; J trimming: 8 bases; junction bases outside the gene matches: 3. CDR1 and CDR2 from the germline V gene are MGHRA and YSYEKL. The CDR3 consists of 13 residues. DNA for the CDR3: TGCGCCAGCAGTCTGACAGGGGGCGAAAAACTGTTTTTT. Its protein is CASSLTGGEKLFF.

The chain carries TRBV24-1 and TRBJ2-3; 7 bases line up with TRBD2. V lost 10 bases to trimming and J lost 7 bases; unmatched junction nucleotides: 10. Germline CDR1 reads KGHDR; CDR2 reads SFDVKD. This CDR3 comprises 13 residues. The CDR3 region is CATGLRGTNTQYF. CDR3 coding DNA: TGTGCCACGGGACTACGGGGGACGAATACGCAGTATTTT.

The chain carries TRBV24-1 and TRBJ2-1; TRBD2 aligns across 8 bases. From germline, CDR1 is KGHDR and CDR2 SFDVKD. V was clipped by 1 base and J by 4 bases; unmatched bases: 8. This CDR3 is built from 17 residues. The CDR3 sequence: CATSDFRRGALYNEQFF. CDR3 DNA sequence: TGTGCCACCAGTGATTTCAGGCGGGGGGCCCTTTACAATGAGCAGTTCTTC.

V usage is TRBV28 and J usage is TRBJ2-2; 15 bases line up with TRBD2. There are 18 residues in the CDR3. J lost 4 bases, V lost 5 bases, and 8 bases had no gene match. CDR1 MDHEN and CDR2 SYDVKM come from the germline V gene. The CDR3 nucleotides are TGTGCCAGCAGTCCAGGACTAGCGGGGGGGTTTGGCACCGGGGAGCTGTTTTTT. This sequence encodes CASSPGLAGGFGTGELFF.

V and J are TRBV28 and TRBJ2-5, with D tentatively TRBD2 (6 bases). The germline gives CDR1 MDHEN, CDR2 SYDVKM. CDR3 length equals 17 residues. V lost 7 bases and J 1 base, leaving 22 bases between the germline ends. The CDR3 coding sequence is TGTGCCAGCAATCCTTATTTGGGGGGTGACAGCCAAGAGACCCAGTACTTC. This gives the protein CASNPYLGGDSQETQYF. Looking up the rest from reference TRBV28 and TRBJ2-5 gives the full variable domain: DVKVTQSSRYLVKRTGEKVFLECVQDMDHENMFWYRQDPGLGLRLIYFSYDVKMKEKGDIPEGYSVSREKKERFSLILESASTNQTSMYLCASNPYLGGDSQETQYFGPGTRLLVL.

The chain links TRBV2 to TRBJ1-5; perhaps TRBD1 as D (5 bases). V gave up 8 bases and J gave up 5 bases, with 19 bases separating them. This CDR3 comprises 15 residues. Germline CDR1 SNHLY, CDR2 FYNNEI. The CDR3 protein is CASGAGSTRDQPQHF. In nucleotides, the CDR3 is TGTGCCAGCGGGGCAGGGTCAACAAGGGATCAGCCCCAGCATTTT. The variable domain in full, with the rest retrieved from reference TRBV2 and TRBJ1-5, is EPEVTQTPSHQVTQMGQEVILRCVPISNHLYFYWYRQILGQKVEFLVSFYNNEISEKSEIFDDQFSVERPDGSNFTLKIRSTKLEDSAMYFCASGAGSTRDQPQHFGDGTRLSIL.

The chain carries TRBV11-2 and TRBJ2-7, with a possible D match to TRBD1 (6 bases). Between the trimmed V and J ends, which lost 4 bases and 2 bases, there was a span of 9 bases. Germline-derived CDR1 and CDR2 are SGHAT and FQNNGV. This CDR3 contains 13 residues. CDR3: CASSSYRAYEQYF. The CDR3 DNA sequence: TGTGCCAGCAGCTCGTACAGGGCCTACGAGCAGTACTTC.

This clone occurred a few times. This chain links TRBV5-6 with TRBJ1-2; D call uncertain. This CDR3 has 13 amino acids. The V and J ends lost 0 bases and 3 bases respectively, with 6 bases between them. Germline V gene lookup returns CDR1 SGHDT and CDR2 YYEEEE. The CDR3 loop reads CASSLGADYGYTF. The DNA for the CDR3 is TGTGCCAGCAGCTTGGGTGCAGACTATGGCTACACCTTC.

The chain recombines TRBV5-8 with TRBJ1-2; tentatively, D is TRBD1 (5 bases). V was clipped by 0 bases and J by 4 bases, with 10 bases between them. CDR3 size: 14 residues. CDR1 is SGHTS, CDR2 YDEGEE, per germline. The CDR3: CASSLAQGLYGYTF. CDR3 in DNA: TGTGCCAGCAGCTTGGCGCAGGGACTCTATGGCTACACCTTC.

The chain recombines TRBV7-8 with TRBJ1-1; D is uncertain. V lost 5 bases to trimming and J lost 4 bases, with 14 bases between them. The CDR3 covers 14 residues. CDR1 and CDR2 (germline): SGHVS, FQNEAQ. This CDR3 reads CASSPTRSVTEAFF. The CDR3 DNA sequence: TGTGCCAGCAGCCCAACGAGGAGTGTCACTGAAGCTTTCTTT. The full variable domain, completed using reference TRBV7-8 and TRBJ1-1, is GAGVSQSPRYKVAKRGQDVALRCDPISGHVSLFWYQQALGQGPEFLTYFQNEAQLDKSGLPSDRFFAERPEGSVSTLKIQRTQQEDSAVYLCASSPTRSVTEAFFGQGTRLTVV.

The rearrangement uses TRBV4-1 and TRBJ2-7; the D is unclear. The CDR3 runs 13 residues. The germline V and J ends were trimmed by 3 bases and 7 bases, with 13 bases remaining between them. Germline assignment: CDR1 MGHRA and CDR2 YSYEKL. CDR3 nucleotides: TGCGCCAGCAGCCAGGACCGATTGGGGGAGCAGTACTTC. It encodes CASSQDRLGEQYF.

V gene TRBV3-1 (or the pseudogene TRBV3-2) combines with J gene TRBJ2-5; D gene unclear. The V gene's germline CDR1 is LGHDT and CDR2 YNNKEL (reference sequence). The CDR3 sequence is 11 residues long. Trimming removed 2 bases at V and 4 bases at J, with 2 bases between. The CDR3 protein is CASSQSETQYF. The CDR3 DNA follows: TGTGCCAGCAGCCAATCAGAGACCCAGTACTTC.

The chain recombines TRBV14 with TRBJ2-2; 10 nucleotides match TRBD1. Germline trimming cut 4 bases from V and 3 bases from J; bases unmatched to any gene: 8. The CDR3 is made up of 17 amino acids. Looked up from germline, CDR1 is SGHDN and CDR2 is FVKESK. This chain's CDR3 is CASSPRQGADYTGELFF. CDR3 DNA sequence: TGTGCCAGCAGCCCCAGACAGGGGGCTGACTACACCGGGGAGCTGTTTTTT. Full variable domain (missing parts from reference TRBV14 and TRBJ2-2): EAGVTQFPSHSVIEKGQTVTLRCDPISGHDNLYWYRRVMGKEIKFLLHFVKESKQDESGMPNNRFLAERTGGTYSTLKVQPAELEDSGVYFCASSPRQGADYTGELFFGEGSRLTVL.

The CDR3 reads CASGTTRGQSPNEQFF. CDR3 in DNA: TGTGCCAGCGGAACCACCCGGGGACAATCTCCCAATGAGCAGTTCTTC. J is TRBJ2-1 and V is TRBV27; possibly TRBD1 for D (6 bases). V was trimmed by 8 bases and J by 6 bases, leaving 23 bases between them. The CDR3 length is 16 residues. Germline CDR1 MNHEY, CDR2 SMNVEV (reference sequence).

The V gene is TRBV18, the J gene TRBJ1-4, with 7 nucleotides matching TRBD1. The CDR3 length is 15 residues. The trim removed 1 base at V and 6 bases at J, leaving 5 bases unmatched. CDR1 and CDR2 (germline): KGHSH, LQKENI. The CDR3 reads CASSPRTGEYEKLFF. CDR3 DNA: TGTGCCAGCTCACCACGTACAGGGGAGTATGAAAAACTGTTTTTT.

The CDR3, as DNA: TGTGCCAGCAGTCGCTTCGCGAACGAGCAGTACTTC. Protein sequence: CASSRFANEQYF. V gene TRBV2 combines with J gene TRBJ2-7; no definite D call. This CDR3 contains 12 residues. The V and J ends lost 5 bases and 5 bases respectively, with 10 bases between them. Germline V gene lookup returns CDR1 SNHLY and CDR2 FYNNEI. The complete variable domain, with remaining parts taken from reference TRBV2 and TRBJ2-7, reads EPEVTQTPSHQVTQMGQEVILRCVPISNHLYFYWYRQILGQKVEFLVSFYNNEISEKSEIFDDQFSVERPDGSNFTLKIRSTKLEDSAMYFCASSRFANEQYFGPGTRLTVT.

J is TRBJ1-5 and V is TRBV19; D is uncertain. V shed 5 bases and J shed 8 bases, with 13 bases lying between them. The CDR3 extends over 13 amino acids. Germline CDR1 is LNHDA and CDR2 is SQIVND (reference sequence). The CDR3 bases are TGTGCCAGTAGTTCGACAATAGGTAAGCCCCAGCATTTT. Translation: CASSSTIGKPQHF.